A single sample is the source of the 5 T cell receptor beta chains below, sequenced in a study of CD8 T cells in Susac syndrome. Random hexamers were used to reverse transcribe an amount of about 0.5 to 1 ug RNA. TCRdb processed the immunoSEQ multiplex PCR reads anew with MiXCR; each CDR3 protein has one entry. Here the sample spans more than 250,000 distinct CDR3 sequences, around 90% being singletons. The sample was CD4+ T cells from PBMCs. The receptors come from a human donor with multiple sclerosis.

This chain connects TRBV10-3 to TRBJ2-5; 10 bases map to TRBD1. The CDR3 is 14 amino acids. CDR1 ENHRY and CDR2 SYGVKD come from the germline V gene. Trimming at V came to 5 bases and at J to 2 bases, leaving 2 bases not matched to a gene. The CDR3 protein is CAISQDRGQETQYF. The DNA of the CDR3 is TGTGCCATCAGTCAGGACAGGGGGCAAGAGACCCAGTACTTC.

The chain links TRBV14 to TRBJ2-1, with 9 bases fitting TRBD2. Germline V gene data show CDR1 as SGHDN and CDR2 as FVKESK. The CDR3 has 17 residues. V was clipped by 4 bases and J by 5 bases; unmatched bases: 12. CDR3 in amino acids: CASSRQSLAGRDNEQFF. The DNA of the CDR3 is TGTGCCAGCAGCCGGCAATCCCTAGCGGGGAGAGACAATGAGCAGTTCTTC.

The chain couples TRBV28 to TRBJ2-7, with TRBD1 as a possible D gene (6 bases). There are 14 residues in the CDR3. V was shortened by 8 bases and J by 2 bases, with 16 bases between the two germline ends. Per the germline V gene, CDR1 is MDHEN and CDR2 is SYDVKM. As DNA, the CDR3 is TGTGCCAGCCACGGGCAGGGGATTACCTACGAGCAGTACTTC. Its translation is CASHGQGITYEQYF.

The chain joins TRBV10-3 to TRBJ1-2; TRBD1 might be the D (6 bases). V lost 6 bases, J lost 8 bases, and 19 bases lay in between. This CDR3 comprises 14 residues. Germline CDR1 is ENHRY and CDR2 is SYGVKD. The CDR3 sequence: CAISQGYRLGGYTF. CDR3 sequence (DNA): TGTGCCATCAGCCAGGGGTACCGTTTGGGCGGCTACACCTTC.

The chain employs TRBV13 and TRBJ1-6; D perhaps matches TRBD1 (6 bases). Germline values: CDR1 PRHDT, CDR2 FYEKMQ (reference sequence). Trimming left V 8 bases short and J 7 bases short, with 9 bases between. The CDR3 runs 12 residues. The chain's CDR3 is CASQGFNSPLHF. The DNA of the CDR3 is TGTGCCAGCCAGGGGTTCAATTCACCCCTCCACTTT.